The 17 T cell receptor beta chains below were found in one sample sequenced in a study of cytomegalovirus exposure and HLA in healthy donors. This PCR relied on a set of 60 Vbeta primers and 13 Jbeta primers. Sequencing used immunoSEQ multiplex PCR; TCRdb keeps in-frame clones, though not all of them. The profile shows 150,000 to 200,000 clones, roughly 84% of them singletons. Sample: PBMCs. These receptors were obtained from a boy aged 5-17 years in good health and CMV-seronegative.

The chain joins TRBV7-3 to TRBJ1-2; D uncertain. Deletions cut 7 bases from V and 4 bases from J, with 19 bases between. The CDR3 is 15 amino acids. Germline CDR1 and CDR2: SGHTA and FQGTGA. The CDR3 nucleotides are TGTGCCAGCACACCGGCGTTGGGAGGGTTCTATGGCTACACCTTC. Protein sequence: CASTPALGGFYGYTF.

The chain is built from TRBV10-3 and TRBJ2-5; TRBD1 agrees at 7 bases. The CDR3 runs to 13 residues. J was trimmed by 2 bases and V by 8 bases; bases with no gene match: 5. Germline loops: CDR1 ENHRY, CDR2 SYGVKD. In nucleotides, the CDR3 is TGTGCCATCGGGATGGGACAGCAAGAGACCCAGTACTTC. This encodes CAIGMGQQETQYF.

The chain combines TRBV10-3 with TRBJ2-3; D ambiguous. Trimming removed 2 bases at V and 3 bases at J, with 18 bases between. CDR1 and CDR2 from the germline V gene are ENHRY and SYGVKD. The CDR3 has 17 residues. Here the CDR3 reads CAISEPNSGFETDTQYF. The DNA of the CDR3 is TGTGCCATCAGTGAGCCTAACTCGGGTTTCGAGACAGATACGCAGTATTTT.

The chain combines TRBV6-5 with TRBJ1-1, with D unclear. The CDR3 has 14 amino acids. V gave up 2 bases and J gave up 0 bases, with 7 bases separating them. Germline loops: CDR1 MNHEY, CDR2 SVGAGI. The CDR3 sequence is CASSYEGVNTEAFF. CDR3 DNA sequence: TGTGCCAGCAGTTACGAGGGAGTGAACACTGAAGCTTTCTTT.

This clone appeared a single time. This CDR3 reads CASSLLQGMNTEAFF. Here the CDR3 DNA reads TGTGCCAGCAGCTTGTTACAGGGGATGAACACTGAAGCTTTCTTT. This chain uses TRBV7-2 with TRBJ1-1; 7 nucleotides agree with TRBD1. Germline CDR1 and CDR2: SGHTA and FQGNSA. CDR3 size: 15 residues. The V gene end was trimmed by 3 bases and the J gene end by 0 bases; junction bases not matched to a gene: 4.

In DNA, the CDR3 is TGTGCTAGTGGTTATGAAAAGATCCAGGGGTTTTCGAACACCGGGGAGCTGTTTTTT. This encodes CASGYEKIQGFSNTGELFF. The chain joins TRBV12-5 to TRBJ2-2; D perhaps matches TRBD1 (6 bases). Germline CDR1 LGHNT, CDR2 FRNRAP. This CDR3 is built from 19 residues. The ends were cut back, 4 bases at V and 0 bases at J, with 21 bases in the middle.

This chain joins TRBV27 and TRBJ2-3; no clear D. This CDR3 is 15 amino acids long. Germline CDR1 is MNHEY and CDR2 is SMNVEV (reference sequence). The V and J ends lost 7 bases and 4 bases respectively, with 18 bases between them. The CDR3 protein is CASNPLAGRSDTQYF. CDR3 DNA sequence: TGTGCCAGCAATCCGTTGGCAGGAAGATCAGATACGCAGTATTTT.

V gene TRBV29-1 combines with J gene TRBJ1-1, with D perhaps matching TRBD1 (5 bases). The CDR3 runs to 14 residues. The germline gives CDR1 SQVTM, CDR2 ANQGSEA. Deletions cut 7 bases from V and 0 bases from J, with 15 bases between. CDR3 amino acids: CSGGQGVMNTEAFF. In DNA, the CDR3 is TGCAGCGGGGGCCAAGGGGTCATGAACACTGAAGCTTTCTTT.

This chain joins TRBV7-2 and TRBJ1-2; 7 nucleotides align to TRBD1. This CDR3 contains 13 residues. Germline loops: CDR1 SGHTA, CDR2 FQGNSA. Trimming took 5 bases from V and 5 from J; bases not matched to a gene: 5. CDR3 bases: TGTGCCAGCAGCCGGGGACAGCCTTATGGCTACACCTTC. This sequence encodes CASSRGQPYGYTF.

This clone was seen just once. The rearrangement joins TRBV5-8 to TRBJ1-3; D uncertain. This CDR3 is built from 16 residues. V gave up 4 bases and J gave up 0 bases, with 14 bases separating them. Germline lookup yields CDR1 SGHTS and CDR2 YDEGEE. CDR3 in DNA: TGTGCCAGCAGCCCCGGTTGGAGGAGCTCTGGAAACACCATATATTTT. Protein: CASSPGWRSSGNTIYF. Full variable domain (outside the CDR3, taken from reference TRBV5-8 and TRBJ1-3): EAGVTQSPTHLIKTRGQQATLRCSPISGHTSVYWYQQALGLGLQFLLWYDEGEERNRGNFPPRFSGRQFPNYSSELNVNALELEDSALYLCASSPGWRSSGNTIYFGEGSWLTVV.

The chain uses TRBV4-1 and TRBJ1-1, with 9 bases aligning to TRBD1. Germline CDR1 reads MGHRA; CDR2 reads YSYEKL. CDR3 size: 14 residues. The ends lost 4 bases at V and 6 bases at J; junction bases unmatched: 6. CDR3 nucleotides: TGCGCCAGCAGCCTCCGGGACAGGGACGCTGAAGCTTTCTTT. Translated: CASSLRDRDAEAFF.

The CDR3 protein is CASSSTGGGSYEQYF. The DNA for the CDR3 is TGCGCCAGCAGCTCTACAGGGGGGGGCTCCTACGAGCAGTACTTC. The chain recombines TRBV5-1 with TRBJ2-7; TRBD1 might be the D (8 bases). The length of the CDR3 is 15 residues. The V and J ends lost 3 bases and 0 bases respectively, with 13 bases between them. Germline V lookup: CDR1 SGHRS, CDR2 YFSETQ.

The chain recombines TRBV4-1 with TRBJ2-7, with a possible D match to TRBD2 (5 bases). This CDR3 region has 17 residues. V was trimmed by 2 bases and J by 2 bases, leaving 19 bases between them. Germline V gives CDR1 MGHRA, CDR2 YSYEKL. The CDR3 DNA is TGCGCCAGCAGCCAAAGTTTATTTTCGGACGGGGCCTACGAGCAGTACTTC. Translating gives CASSQSLFSDGAYEQYF.

The chain couples TRBV19 to TRBJ1-5; D call uncertain. Trimming cost V 3 bases and J 1 base, with 13 bases left between them. The CDR3 loop spans 16 amino acids. CDR1 is LNHDA, CDR2 SQIVND, per germline (reference sequence). The CDR3 reads CASSMPLRGSNQPQHF. The CDR3 nucleotides read TGTGCCAGTAGTATGCCCCTCCGGGGAAGCAATCAGCCCCAGCATTTT.

The V and J genes are TRBV27 and TRBJ1-5; 10 nucleotides align to TRBD1. Losses at the gene ends were 0 bases for V and 4 bases for J; bases not matched to a gene: 3. The CDR3 totals 16 residues. CDR1 is MNHEY, CDR2 SMNVEV, per germline (reference sequence). CDR3 residues: CASSLSWTGGNQPQHF. The CDR3 DNA is TGTGCCAGCAGTTTATCTTGGACAGGGGGTAATCAGCCCCAGCATTTT.

The chain couples TRBV10-3 to TRBJ1-2; D gene unclear. The CDR3 runs 15 residues. Germline CDR1 and CDR2: ENHRY and SYGVKD. V was pared by 3 bases and J by 0 bases, with 11 bases between. For the CDR3, the DNA is TGTGCCATCAGTGAAGAGGGTGGCTCTAACTATGGCTACACCTTC. It codes for CAISEEGGSNYGYTF.

The sample holds a few counts of this clone. CDR3 DNA sequence: TGTGCCTGGAGTGTAGCCGGGGAAGGTGGCTACACCTTC. Its translation is CAWSVAGEGGYTF. This chain connects TRBV30 to TRBJ1-2, with D unresolved. With 0 bases removed from V and 7 bases from J, the gap between germline ends came to 12 bases. The CDR3 is 13 amino acids. Germline V CDR1 and CDR2: GTSNPN, SVGIG (reference sequence).